The clone carrying this T cell receptor (beta chain) was observed at least ten times. The antigen remains unidentified. Exclusion followed for patients with uncontrolled infection, other autoimmune disease, pregnancy or lactation. The entry originates in a study of T cells in Graves' hyperthyroidism and ophthalmopathy. Study-wide results and caveats: Ophthalmopathy, as predicted by the model, came a median around 6.7 months after the prediction.

What was amplified from RNA transcripts were TCR beta CDR3 regions. HTBI primers were the set used in a first-round RT-PCR of the TCR CDR3. From the multiplex PCR reads, TCRdb called clonotypes with MiXCR, one entry per CDR3 protein. This sample yields over 150,000 distinct CDR3 sequences, of which about a sixth are seen a single time; roughly 55% belongs to the top ten. The CDR3 sequence is 15 residues long. V lost 5 bases, J lost 1 base, and 6 bases stayed unmatched. The germline gives CDR1 MDHEN, CDR2 SYDVKM. Material: blood. The chain joins TRBV28 to TRBJ2-7, with 9 bases identical to TRBD1. This clonotype was obtained from a woman in her fifties or sixties with Graves' hyperthyroidism. DNA for the CDR3: TGTGCCAGCAGTCGCCCCGGGACAGGGTCCTACGAGCAGTACTTC. Translation: CASSRPGTGSYEQYF.